One sample yielded the 2 T cell receptor beta chains listed below, sequenced in a study of blood T cells in healthy people across ages. The use of a sample-barcoded 5' primer and a J-beta primer mix characterized a second PCR of about 6 to 12 cycles. TCRdb called the 5' RACE reads again in MiXCR, with one record for every CDR3 protein. Counted here are over 550,000 distinct CDR3 sequences, about 30% occurring once; the ten biggest clones make up 15% to 17%. Sequenced sample: blood. The source of these receptors is a woman older than 75 in good health.

The sample holds a few counts of this clonotype. The chain employs TRBV28 and TRBJ1-5; D is ambiguous. Germline values: CDR1 MDHEN, CDR2 SYDVKM. With 5 bases removed from V and 5 bases from J, the gap between germline ends came to 16 bases. CDR3 length equals 15 residues. Written as DNA, the CDR3 is TGTGCCAGCAGTCCCGGCTCTTCGCGGGATCAGCCCCAGCATTTT. Translated, it gives CASSPGSSRDQPQHF.

V gene TRBV25-1 combines with J gene TRBJ1-5; D not resolved. The V gene's germline CDR1 is MGHDK and CDR2 SYGVNS. CDR3 length: 12 residues. The germline V and J ends were trimmed by 3 bases and 2 bases, with 2 bases remaining between them. The CDR3 protein is CASSDGNQPQHF. For the CDR3, the DNA is TGTGCCAGCAGTGACGGCAATCAGCCCCAGCATTTT.